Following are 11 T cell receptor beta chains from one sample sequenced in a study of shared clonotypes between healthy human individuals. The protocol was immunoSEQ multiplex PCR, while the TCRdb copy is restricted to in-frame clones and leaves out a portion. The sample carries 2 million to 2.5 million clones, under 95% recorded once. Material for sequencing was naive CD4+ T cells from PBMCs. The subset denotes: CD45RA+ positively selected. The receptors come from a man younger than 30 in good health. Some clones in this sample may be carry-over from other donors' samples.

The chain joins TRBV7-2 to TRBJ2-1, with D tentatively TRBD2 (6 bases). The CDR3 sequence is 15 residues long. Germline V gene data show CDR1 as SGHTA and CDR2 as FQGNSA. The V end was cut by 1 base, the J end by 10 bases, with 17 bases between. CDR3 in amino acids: CASSLGSSDYREQFF. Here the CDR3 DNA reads TGTGCCAGCAGCTTAGGTTCGTCGGACTACCGAGAGCAGTTCTTC.

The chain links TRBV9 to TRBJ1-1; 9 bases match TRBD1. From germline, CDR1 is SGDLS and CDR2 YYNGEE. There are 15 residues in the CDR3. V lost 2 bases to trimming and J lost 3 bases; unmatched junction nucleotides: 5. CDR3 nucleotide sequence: TGTGCCAGCAGCGTGGTAGACAGGGGGGACACTGAAGCTTTCTTT. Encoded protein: CASSVVDRGDTEAFF.

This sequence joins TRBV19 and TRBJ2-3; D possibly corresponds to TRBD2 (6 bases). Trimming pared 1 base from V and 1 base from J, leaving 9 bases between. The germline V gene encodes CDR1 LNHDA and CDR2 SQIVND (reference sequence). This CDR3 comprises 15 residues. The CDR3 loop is CASSIAGTGTDTQYF. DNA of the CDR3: TGTGCCAGTAGTATAGCCGGGACTGGCACAGATACGCAGTATTTT.

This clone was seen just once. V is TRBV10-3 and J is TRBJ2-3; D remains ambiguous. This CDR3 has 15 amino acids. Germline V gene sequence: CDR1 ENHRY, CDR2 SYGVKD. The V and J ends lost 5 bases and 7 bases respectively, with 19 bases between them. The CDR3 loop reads CAISNRGGIGYTQYF. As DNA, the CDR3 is TGTGCCATCAGTAATAGAGGCGGTATCGGTTATACGCAGTATTTT.

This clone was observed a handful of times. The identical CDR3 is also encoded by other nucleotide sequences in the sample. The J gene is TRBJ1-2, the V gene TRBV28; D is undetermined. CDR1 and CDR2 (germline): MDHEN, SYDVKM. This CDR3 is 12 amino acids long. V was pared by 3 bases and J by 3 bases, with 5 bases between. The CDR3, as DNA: TGTGCCAGCAGTTTGGCAGACTATGGCTACACCTTC. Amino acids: CASSLADYGYTF.

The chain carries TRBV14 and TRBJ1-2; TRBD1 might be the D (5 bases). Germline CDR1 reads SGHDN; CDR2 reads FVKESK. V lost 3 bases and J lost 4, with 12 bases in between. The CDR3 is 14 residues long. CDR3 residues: CASSHLQDLYGYTF. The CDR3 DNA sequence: TGTGCCAGCAGCCACTTACAGGACCTCTATGGCTACACCTTC.

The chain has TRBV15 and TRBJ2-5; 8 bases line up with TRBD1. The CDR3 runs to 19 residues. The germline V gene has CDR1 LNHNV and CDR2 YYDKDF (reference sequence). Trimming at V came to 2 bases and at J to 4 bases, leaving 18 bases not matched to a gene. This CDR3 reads CATSRSRETGTGPRETQYF. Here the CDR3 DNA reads TGTGCCACCAGCAGATCTCGAGAGACCGGGACAGGACCTAGAGAGACCCAGTACTTC.

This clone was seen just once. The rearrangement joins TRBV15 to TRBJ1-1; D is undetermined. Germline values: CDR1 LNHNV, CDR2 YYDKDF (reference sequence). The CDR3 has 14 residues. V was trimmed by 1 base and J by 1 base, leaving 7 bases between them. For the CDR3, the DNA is TGTGCCACCAGCAGAGGATCCAAGAACACTGAAGCTTTCTTT. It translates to CATSRGSKNTEAFF.

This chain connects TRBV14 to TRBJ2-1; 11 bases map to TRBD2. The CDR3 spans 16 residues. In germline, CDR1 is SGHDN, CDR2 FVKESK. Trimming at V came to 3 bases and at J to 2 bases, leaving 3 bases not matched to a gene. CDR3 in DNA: TGTGCCAGCAGCCATCTAGCGGGAGGCACCTACAATGAGCAGTTCTTC. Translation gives CASSHLAGGTYNEQFF.

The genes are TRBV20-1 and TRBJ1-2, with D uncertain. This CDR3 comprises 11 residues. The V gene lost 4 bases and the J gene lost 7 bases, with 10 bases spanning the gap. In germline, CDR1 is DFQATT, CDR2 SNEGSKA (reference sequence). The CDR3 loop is CSAKLRFGYTF. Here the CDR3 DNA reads TGCAGTGCTAAACTGAGGTTTGGCTACACCTTC.

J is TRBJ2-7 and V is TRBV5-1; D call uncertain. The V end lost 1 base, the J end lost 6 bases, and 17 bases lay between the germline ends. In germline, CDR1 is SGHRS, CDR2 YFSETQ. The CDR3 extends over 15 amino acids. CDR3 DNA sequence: TGCGCCAGCAGCTTGTTACAACCCGCTCTTGGCGAGCAGTACTTC. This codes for CASSLLQPALGEQYF. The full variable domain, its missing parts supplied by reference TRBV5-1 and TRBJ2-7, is KAGVTQTPRYLIKTRGQQVTLSCSPISGHRSVSWYQQTPGQGLQFLFEYFSETQRNKGNFPGRFSGRQFSNSRSEMNVSTLELGDSALYLCASSLLQPALGEQYFGPGTRLTVT.